This TCR beta chain is drawn from a study of cytomegalovirus exposure and HLA in healthy donors. Notes on the study in general: A prior analysis recorded that most TCR beta V segments were productive about 87% or about 30% of the time.

A note on this clone: Its antigen is as yet unknown.

The primer mix had 60 Vbeta and 13 Jbeta primers. Method: immunoSEQ multiplex PCR; TCRdb's copy keeps in-frame clones and lacks some. The data contain 150,000 to 200,000 clones, approximately 81% of them singletons. V lost 0 bases and J lost 5, with 10 bases in between. The germline CDR1 and CDR2 sequences are WNHNN and SYGVQD (reference sequence). The CDR3 contains 14 residues. The sample consisted of PBMCs. The chain is built from TRBV10-1 and TRBJ2-5; possible D gene TRBD1, 5 bases. The origin of this receptor is a woman between 18 and 29 years old in good health and CMV-seropositive. The DNA for the CDR3 is TGCGCCAGCAGTGAGTCAGTGGGGCTGGAGACCCAGTACTTC. It encodes CASSESVGLETQYF.